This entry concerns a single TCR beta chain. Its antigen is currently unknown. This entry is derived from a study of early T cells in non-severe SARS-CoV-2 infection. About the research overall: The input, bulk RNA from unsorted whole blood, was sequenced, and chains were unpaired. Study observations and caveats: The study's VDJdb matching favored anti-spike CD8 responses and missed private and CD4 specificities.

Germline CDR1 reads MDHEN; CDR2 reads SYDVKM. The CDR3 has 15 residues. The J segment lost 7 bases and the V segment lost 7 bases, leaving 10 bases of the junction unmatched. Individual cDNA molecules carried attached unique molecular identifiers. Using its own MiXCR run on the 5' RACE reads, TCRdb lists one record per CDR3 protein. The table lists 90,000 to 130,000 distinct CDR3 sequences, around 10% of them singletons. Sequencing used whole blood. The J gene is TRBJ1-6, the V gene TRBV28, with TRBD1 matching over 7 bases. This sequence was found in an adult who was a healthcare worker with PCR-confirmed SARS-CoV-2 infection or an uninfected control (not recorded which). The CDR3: CASILRDSGNSPLHF. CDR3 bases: TGTGCCAGCATCCTCAGGGACAGTGGCAATTCACCCCTCCACTTT.